This entry lists 14 T cell receptor beta chains sequenced from one sample in a study of T cell responses to AZD1222 COVID-19 vaccine. The repertoire was sequenced with immunoSEQ multiplex PCR; TCRdb's copy has only in-frame clones and lacks some. The sample contains fewer than 200,000 clones, about 91% of which appear only once. The sequencing used peripheral blood, collected on day 0 of MenACWY control vaccination. The source of these receptors is an adult in good health.

For the CDR3, the DNA is TGTGCCAGCAGCTGGGGGGTTGGTAGTAATGAAAAACTGTTTTTT. This translates into CASSWGVGSNEKLFF. The chain couples TRBV5-6 to TRBJ1-4, with D perhaps TRBD1 (5 bases). CDR1 is SGHDT, CDR2 YYEEEE, per germline. The CDR3 is 15 residues long. The V and J ends lost 3 bases and 4 bases respectively, with 13 bases between them. Supplemented by reference TRBV5-6 and TRBJ1-4, the full variable domain reads DAGVTQSPTHLIKTRGQQVTLRCSPKSGHDTVSWYQQALGQGPQFIFQYYEEEERQRGNFPDRFSGHQFPNYSSELNVNALLLGDSALYLCASSWGVGSNEKLFFGSGTQLSVL.

The chain employs TRBV19 and TRBJ1-3, with D possibly TRBD1 on 5 matching bases. The CDR3 is 15 amino acids. Trimming took off 3 bases at V and 0 bases at J, with 9 bases between the two ends. Germline-derived CDR1 and CDR2 are LNHDA and SQIVND (reference sequence). The CDR3 reads CASSMGGSSGNTIYF. The CDR3 DNA sequence: TGTGCCAGTAGTATGGGGGGGAGCTCTGGAAACACCATATATTTT. The whole variable domain, filled in from reference TRBV19 and TRBJ1-3, reads DGGITQSPKYLFRKEGQNVTLSCEQNLNHDAMYWYRQDPGQGLRLIYYSQIVNDFQKGDIAEGYSVSREKKESFPLTVTSAQKNPTAFYLCASSMGGSSGNTIYFGEGSWLTVV.

The V call is TRBV11-2, the J call TRBJ1-2; 11 bases fit TRBD1. V shed 5 bases and J 6 bases; nucleotides not matched to a gene: 11. The CDR3 is made up of 16 amino acids. CDR1 and CDR2 (germline): SGHAT, FQNNGV. The CDR3 sequence: CASSANPGTGGNGYTF. In DNA form, the CDR3 reads TGTGCCAGCAGCGCGAACCCCGGGACAGGGGGGAATGGCTACACCTTC.

The gene calls are TRBV6-5 and TRBJ2-7; 9 nucleotides align to TRBD2. There are 14 residues in the CDR3. Per germline, CDR1 MNHEY and CDR2 SVGAGI. The V gene end was trimmed by 6 bases and the J gene end by 3 bases; junction bases not matched to a gene: 6. The CDR3 DNA follows: TGTGCCAGCAGCGAGCGGGAGGCGGACTACGAGCAGTACTTC. Its translation: CASSEREADYEQYF.

The sample holds one count of this clone. The chain uses TRBV29-1 and TRBJ2-6; the D call may be TRBD1 or TRBD2 (5 bases each). The germline gives CDR1 SQVTM, CDR2 ANQGSEA. CDR3 size: 18 residues. Trimming shortened V by 2 bases and J by 1 base, and 18 bases separated the two germline ends. CDR3 protein: CSVEWVEGRRSGANVLTF. CDR3 in DNA: TGCAGCGTTGAATGGGTCGAGGGACGGAGATCTGGGGCCAACGTCCTGACTTTC. Full variable domain (missing parts from reference TRBV29-1 and TRBJ2-6): SAVISQKPSRDICQRGTSLTIQCQVDSQVTMMFWYRQQPGQSLTLIATANQGSEATYESGFVIDKFPISRPNLTFSTLTVSNMSPEDSSIYLCSVEWVEGRRSGANVLTFGAGSRLTVL.

This chain links TRBV18 with TRBJ2-1; tentatively, D is TRBD1 (8 bases). The CDR3 consists of 14 residues. V lost 2 bases and J 7 bases, leaving 12 bases between the germline ends. CDR1 is KGHSH, CDR2 LQKENI, per germline. DNA of the CDR3: TGTGCCAGCTCACCAATACAGGGGGGGAATGAGCAGTTCTTC. Amino acids: CASSPIQGGNEQFF.

The rearrangement links TRBV19 to TRBJ1-1, with unresolved D. The V gene lost 6 bases and the J gene lost 1 base, with 12 bases spanning the gap. The CDR3 extends over 14 amino acids. The germline V gene encodes CDR1 LNHDA and CDR2 SQIVND (reference sequence). CDR3 DNA sequence: TGTGCCAGTAGGAGACCCGAACCGAACACTGAAGCTTTCTTT. This sequence encodes CASRRPEPNTEAFF.

The V call is TRBV4-1, the J call TRBJ1-5; the match to TRBD1 covers 12 bases. The germline gives CDR1 MGHRA, CDR2 YSYEKL. After removal of 3 bases from V and 3 bases from J, the junction contained 6 bases not matched to a gene. This CDR3 is built from 17 residues. This chain's CDR3 is CASSHEGTGGSNQPQHF. The CDR3 DNA reads TGCGCCAGCAGCCACGAAGGGACAGGGGGCTCCAATCAGCCCCAGCATTTT.

The J gene is TRBJ2-3, the V gene TRBV29-1, with 8 bases that match TRBD1. V lost 1 base and J lost 6; bases outside the gene matches: 6. Germline values: CDR1 SQVTM, CDR2 ANQGSEA. The CDR3 runs to 14 residues. The CDR3 sequence is CSVEGTGKVDTQYF. In nucleotides, the CDR3 is TGCAGCGTTGAAGGGACAGGGAAGGTGGATACGCAGTATTTT.

The chain is built from TRBV14 and TRBJ2-7; 11 bases map to TRBD2. Unmatched junction bases numbered 7, after V lost 0 bases and J lost 6 bases. From germline, CDR1 is SGHDN and CDR2 FVKESK. The CDR3 is 16 residues long. The CDR3 protein is CASSQEFRLAGGEQYF. DNA for the CDR3: TGTGCCAGCAGCCAAGAGTTTCGTCTAGCGGGAGGCGAGCAGTACTTC.

The genes are TRBV12-5 and TRBJ2-3, with D unresolved. Germline CDR1 reads LGHNT; CDR2 reads FRNRAP. V lost 6 bases, J lost 6 bases, and 10 bases lay in between. The length of the CDR3 is 12 residues. The CDR3 sequence: CASGAHGDTQYF. DNA for the CDR3: TGTGCTAGTGGGGCCCACGGGGATACGCAGTATTTT.

The chain uses TRBV6-5 and TRBJ1-4; D might be TRBD1 (5 bases). CDR3 size: 16 residues. CDR1 is MNHEY and CDR2 is SVGAGI in the germline V gene. Trimming left V 4 bases short and J 7 bases short, with 19 bases between. This CDR3 reads CASSSPSSREGEKLFF. In DNA form, the CDR3 reads TGTGCCAGCAGTTCCCCTTCGAGCAGGGAGGGTGAAAAACTGTTTTTT.

The chain has TRBV7-7 and TRBJ2-2; the match to TRBD2 covers 12 bases. The junction had 7 bases not matched to a gene; V was cut back by 8 bases and J by 3 bases. Per germline, CDR1 SSHAT and CDR2 FNYEAQ (reference sequence). This CDR3 contains 16 residues. CDR3: CASSLAGGPHTGELFF. The CDR3 DNA is TGTGCCAGCTCCCTAGCGGGAGGGCCGCACACCGGGGAGCTGTTTTTT. Full variable domain (outside the CDR3, taken from reference TRBV7-7 and TRBJ2-2): GAGVSQSPRYKVTKRGQDVTLRCDPISSHATLYWYQQALGQGPEFLTYFNYEAQPDKSGLPSDRFSAERPEGSISTLTIQRTEQRDSAMYRCASSLAGGPHTGELFFGEGSRLTVL.

With respect to this clone: One junction end does not reproduce the germline sequence, and a read error may be involved. The chain uses TRBV7-7 and TRBJ2-5; D is unclear. CDR3 size: 14 residues. Germline-derived CDR1 and CDR2 are SSHAT and FNYEAQ (reference sequence). As DNA, the CDR3 is TGTGCTAGCAGCTCCACAATGAACCAAGAGACCCAGTACTTC. It translates to CASSSTMNQETQYF.